The sequence of this TCR beta chain was determined in a study of T cells in Graves' hyperthyroidism and ophthalmopathy. This clonotype was recorded many times. What it binds is not known. Uncontrolled infection, other autoimmune disease, pregnancy or lactation led to exclusion. The diagnoses drew upon clinical symptoms, serum thyroxine and TRAb, thyroid ultrasound and orbital computed tomography. Germline CDR1 reads MDHEN; CDR2 reads SYDVKM. This CDR3 has 11 residues. V lost 5 bases and J 9 bases, leaving 8 bases between the germline ends. General study results and limits: Most thyroid clonotypes that were expanded above 0.001 also turned up in blood. A median roughly six months before onset, the model predicted ophthalmopathy.

Authors of the study amplified TCR beta CDR3 regions from RNA transcripts. TCR CDR3 underwent first-round RT-PCR with the HTBI primer set. Using its own MiXCR run on the multiplex PCR reads, TCRdb lists one record per CDR3 protein. The table includes about 660,000 distinct CDR3 sequences, 45% detected once. This clonotype was obtained from an adult man with Graves' disease, either hyperthyroidism or ophthalmopathy (not recorded which). The chain recombines TRBV28 with TRBJ1-5; D is uncertain. Sequencing input: peripheral blood or thyroid tissue (not recorded which). CDR3 protein: CASSPPGPQHF. The CDR3 DNA is TGTGCCAGCAGTCCCCCAGGGCCCCAGCATTTT. Drawing the rest from reference TRBV28 and TRBJ1-5, the complete variable domain is DVKVTQSSRYLVKRTGEKVFLECVQDMDHENMFWYRQDPGLGLRLIYFSYDVKMKEKGDIPEGYSVSREKKERFSLILESASTNQTSMYLCASSPPGPQHFGDGTRLSIL.